This TCR beta chain originates from a study of blood T cells in healthy people across ages. Looking at the study overall: The capture of about one barcoded beta molecule per two T cells was achieved by template switching.

Study-wide points: CMV status of donors was unknown, possibly confounding expanded clonotype changes. Donors of long life had a larger count of naive CD4+ cells and greater diversity than aged donors.

This clonotype was detected a few times. Antigen: not known. PCR was performed a second time for about 6 to 12 cycles using a sample-barcoded 5' primer and a J-beta primer mix. TCRdb passed the 5' RACE reads through MiXCR, listing each CDR3 protein once. The table records 1,100,000 or so distinct CDR3 sequences, more than 40% of them present only once. This clonotype was sampled from an older woman in good health. The sequencing input was blood.

The CDR3 region has the DNA TGTGCCTGGAGTAAAAGACGGCGGGGCTACACCTTC. This translates into CAWSKRRRGYTF. The genes are TRBV30 and TRBJ1-2; D gene uncertain. CDR3 length equals 12 residues. The germline gives CDR1 GTSNPN, CDR2 SVGIG (reference sequence). Between the trimmed V and J ends, which lost 2 bases and 8 bases, there was a span of 12 bases.